This is a list of T cell receptor beta chains from one sample in a study of T cell changes during pregnancy in multiple sclerosis. Generated by immunoSEQ multiplex PCR, the TCRdb table keeps only in-frame clones and is missing some. In the table there are fewer than 80,000 clones, 91% of which are singletons. Specimen: CD4+ T cells from peripheral blood mononuclear cells, collected in the third trimester of pregnancy. The receptors derive from a female donor in good health, enrolled as a control in a pregnancy study. Both conserved end residues are part of each CDR3. D genes are given only for firm matches.

j_call: TRBJ1-1; v_call: TRBV5-1; d_call: TRBD1; cdr3_aa: CASSDGTGVVMNTEAFF; cdr3_nt: TGCGCCAGCAGCGACGGGACAGGGGTTGTAATGAACACTGAAGCTTTCTTT
j_call: TRBJ1-5; v_call: TRBV2; d_call: NA; cdr3_aa: CASSADSSNQPQHF; cdr3_nt: TGTGCCAGCAGCGCCGACAGCAGCAATCAGCCCCAGCATTTT
j_call: TRBJ1-4; v_call: TRBV9; d_call: TRBD1; cdr3_aa: CASSPQTGTGVNEKLFF; cdr3_nt: TGTGCCAGCAGCCCGCAAACCGGGACAGGGGTAAATGAAAAACTGTTTTTT
j_call: TRBJ2-4; v_call: TRBV6-1; d_call: NA; cdr3_aa: CASSLQGTAKNIQYF; cdr3_nt: TGTGCCAGCAGTTTACAGGGAACAGCCAAAAACATTCAGTACTTC
j_call: TRBJ2-2; v_call: TRBV11-3; d_call: NA; cdr3_aa: CASSFQGNANTGELFF; cdr3_nt: TGTGCCAGCAGCTTCCAGGGAAACGCGAACACCGGGGAGCTGTTTTTT
j_call: TRBJ1-3; v_call: TRBV9; d_call: NA; cdr3_aa: CASSQFSTRAGNTIYF; cdr3_nt: TGTGCCAGCAGCCAATTCTCCACTCGAGCGGGAAACACCATATATTTT
j_call: TRBJ1-1; v_call: TRBV6-6; d_call: NA; cdr3_aa: CASIQGFGVSKAFF; cdr3_nt: TGTGCCAGCATCCAGGGCTTCGGAGTGAGTAAAGCTTTCTTT
j_call: TRBJ2-3; v_call: TRBV4-2; d_call: TRBD2; cdr3_aa: CASSQEGSGGPSTDTQYF; cdr3_nt: TGTGCCAGCAGCCAAGAGGGTAGCGGGGGCCCTAGCACAGATACGCAGTATTTT
j_call: TRBJ2-1; v_call: TRBV7-9; d_call: NA; cdr3_aa: CASSLSLLNNEQFF; cdr3_nt: TGTGCCAGCAGCTTGAGCCTACTCAACAATGAGCAGTTCTTC
j_call: TRBJ1-6; v_call: TRBV2; d_call: TRBD1; cdr3_aa: CASRWTGLSTNSPLHF; cdr3_nt: TGTGCCAGCAGGTGGACAGGCCTTTCTACCAATTCACCCCTCCACTTT
j_call: TRBJ1-4; v_call: TRBV5-8; d_call: NA; cdr3_aa: CASSTGQPNEKLFF; cdr3_nt: TGTGCCAGCAGCACTGGACAGCCTAATGAAAAACTGTTTTTT
j_call: TRBJ2-2; v_call: TRBV4-3; d_call: NA; cdr3_aa: CASSPITTNTGELFF; cdr3_nt: TGCGCCAGCAGCCCAATCACTACGAACACCGGGGAGCTGTTTTTT
j_call: TRBJ2-7; v_call: TRBV6-4; d_call: TRBD1; cdr3_aa: CASSGRTGARPLNYEQYF; cdr3_nt: TGTGCCAGCAGTGGGAGGACAGGGGCCAGACCACTGAACTACGAGCAGTACTTC
j_call: TRBJ2-5; v_call: TRBV5-1; d_call: NA; cdr3_aa: CASSTRTVRGETQYF; cdr3_nt: TGCGCCAGCAGCACCCGGACAGTCAGAGGAGAGACCCAGTACTTC